Shown below are 23 T cell receptor beta chains from a single sample sequenced in a study of response to subunit inactivated influenza vaccine. TCRdb fed the RT-PCR reads into MiXCR, producing one record per CDR3 protein. Among almost 600,000 distinct CDR3 sequences listed, less than 15% were seen once. Here the sequenced sample was PBMCs from blood, taken roughly 13 days after vaccination. These receptors all come from a man aged 45-65 years who received an inactivated influenza vaccine.

The rearrangement joins TRBV28 to TRBJ2-7; D ambiguous. The CDR3 extends over 14 amino acids. V lost 3 bases and J 2 bases, leaving 11 bases between the germline ends. From germline, CDR1 is MDHEN and CDR2 SYDVKM. Here the CDR3 reads CASSLSDTAYEQYF. CDR3 coding DNA: TGTGCCAGCAGTTTGTCCGACACTGCCTACGAGCAGTACTTC.

This clonotype has only a few counts. The chain links TRBV6-5 to TRBJ2-5, with TRBD1 matching 7 bases. The CDR3 consists of 16 residues. CDR1 is MNHEY, CDR2 SVGAGI, per germline. J was trimmed by 2 bases and V by 2 bases; bases with no gene match: 8. Here the CDR3 DNA reads TGTGCCAGCAGTTACCGGCTCCGGGACAGACAAGAGACCCAGTACTTC. Translating it yields CASSYRLRDRQETQYF.

The gene calls are TRBV15 and TRBJ1-3; the D gene is possibly TRBD1 (5 bases). Germline V lookup: CDR1 LNHNV, CDR2 YYDKDF (reference sequence). CDR3 length: 17 amino acids. Trimming removed 0 bases from V and 4 bases from J, with 16 bases in between. CDR3 loop: CATSRDRGNRGGNTIYF. The CDR3 coding sequence is TGTGCCACCAGCAGAGACCGGGGGAATAGGGGCGGAAACACCATATATTTT.

This clonotype was recorded a few times. V usage is TRBV7-2 and J usage is TRBJ2-4, with 8 bases identical to TRBD2. This CDR3 has 13 amino acids. J was trimmed by 15 bases and V by 4 bases; bases with no gene match: 11. CDR1 SGHTA and CDR2 FQGNSA come from the germline V gene. In DNA form, the CDR3 reads TGTGCCAGCAGCTCAGGACTAGCTAGCCGGACGTACTTC. The encoded protein is CASSSGLASRTYF.

There are many counts of this clonotype. The genes are TRBV29-1 and TRBJ2-5; D might be TRBD1 or TRBD2, each matching 6 bases. The CDR3 runs 13 residues. Germline loops: CDR1 SQVTM, CDR2 ANQGSEA. The V gene lost 3 bases and the J gene lost 0 bases, with 8 bases spanning the gap. The CDR3, as DNA: TGCAGCGTTGACGGGGGCCACCAAGAGACCCAGTACTTC. Translating it yields CSVDGGHQETQYF.

This clonotype turned up a few times. This sequence joins TRBV28 and TRBJ1-2; TRBD1 agrees at 9 bases. This CDR3 is 15 amino acids long. CDR1 is MDHEN and CDR2 is SYDVKM in the germline V gene. V shed 8 bases and J 0 bases; nucleotides not matched to a gene: 7. The chain's CDR3 is CASLTGGAANYGYTF. The CDR3 bases are TGTGCCAGCCTTACAGGGGGCGCTGCTAACTATGGCTACACCTTC.

Only a few counts were recorded for this clonotype. CDR3 sequence reads: CASSLVPGAHQETQYF. For the CDR3, the DNA is TGTGCCAGCAGCTTAGTGCCGGGGGCCCACCAAGAGACCCAGTACTTC. The V call is TRBV7-2, the J call TRBJ2-5; perhaps D is TRBD1 or TRBD2 (6 bases each). This CDR3 is built from 16 residues. Looked up from germline, CDR1 is SGHTA and CDR2 is FQGNSA. V shed 1 base and J shed 0 bases, with 12 bases lying between them.

The chain employs TRBV28 and TRBJ2-1; the D is unclear. V was clipped by 5 bases and J by 9 bases, with 17 bases between them. CDR1 and CDR2 from the germline V gene are MDHEN and SYDVKM. The length of the CDR3 is 14 residues. CDR3 sequence (DNA): TGTGCCAGCAGTATAGAACGACCAGCACCTGAGCAGTTCTTC. Its translation is CASSIERPAPEQFF. Combining the CDR3 with reference TRBV28 and TRBJ2-1 gives the whole variable domain DVKVTQSSRYLVKRTGEKVFLECVQDMDHENMFWYRQDPGLGLRLIYFSYDVKMKEKGDIPEGYSVSREKKERFSLILESASTNQTSMYLCASSIERPAPEQFFGPGTRLTVL.

There are a few counts of this clonotype. The rearrangement joins TRBV4-2 to TRBJ1-6; D perhaps matches TRBD1 (5 bases). The CDR3 extends over 14 amino acids. Germline V lookup: CDR1 LGHNA, CDR2 YNFKEQ. Trimming cost V 0 bases and J 5 bases, with 5 bases left between them. This CDR3 is CASSQDRDNSPLHF. The DNA for the CDR3 is TGTGCCAGCAGCCAAGACAGGGATAATTCACCCCTCCACTTT.

This clonotype was recorded a few times. The chain is built from TRBV7-9 and TRBJ2-3; 9 positions match TRBD2. Looked up from germline, CDR1 is SEHNR and CDR2 is FQNEAQ (reference sequence). The CDR3 loop spans 17 amino acids. The J segment lost 3 bases and the V segment lost 8 bases, leaving 15 bases of the junction unmatched. The CDR3 spells CASRRAGGILATDTQYF. In DNA, the CDR3 is TGTGCCAGCCGACGAGCGGGAGGTATATTAGCAACAGATACGCAGTATTTT.

This chain connects TRBV6-1 to TRBJ1-5; D is ambiguous. The germline gives CDR1 MNHNS, CDR2 SASEGT. Trimming removed 4 bases from V and 0 bases from J, with 16 bases in between. The CDR3 extends over 17 amino acids. The CDR3 sequence is CASSVSRSTGSNQPQHF. CDR3 in DNA: TGTGCCAGCAGTGTTAGTCGCTCCACGGGTAGCAATCAGCCCCAGCATTTT.

The chain recombines TRBV12-3 or TRBV12-4 with TRBJ2-3, with 8 positions matching TRBD1. With 7 bases clipped from V and 10 bases from J, the junction kept 7 bases outside the gene matches. The CDR3 is 12 residues long. CDR3 nucleotide sequence: TGTGCCAGCACCCAGGGGGCGCGGGCGCAGTATTTT. Residues: CASTQGARAQYF.

This clonotype was observed a handful of times. The chain combines TRBV29-1 with TRBJ2-3, with D perhaps matching TRBD1 or TRBD2 (5 bases each). V was shortened by 6 bases and J by 4 bases, with 14 bases between the two germline ends. CDR3 size: 13 residues. CDR1 is SQVTM and CDR2 is ANQGSEA in the germline V gene. In DNA form, the CDR3 reads TGCAGCGTGGGACCTGTCGGGGCAGATACGCAGTATTTT. It yields the protein CSVGPVGADTQYF.

This clonotype appeared a few times. The chain is built from TRBV7-2 and TRBJ2-5; TRBD2 aligns across 8 bases. Unmatched junction bases numbered 1, after V lost 5 bases and J lost 2 bases. Per the germline V gene, CDR1 is SGHTA and CDR2 is FQGNSA. The CDR3 contains 13 residues. In DNA form, the CDR3 reads TGTGCCAGCAGCCGGGGGGGACAAGAGACCCAGTACTTC. Its translation: CASSRGGQETQYF.

The V and J genes are TRBV6-6 and TRBJ2-2, with TRBD2 as a possible D gene (5 bases). This CDR3 is built from 13 residues. Deletions cut 7 bases from V and 4 bases from J, with 10 bases between. The germline gives CDR1 MNHNY, CDR2 SVGAGI (reference sequence). CDR3 loop: CASTYSGTGELFF. The DNA of the CDR3 is TGTGCCAGCACCTACAGCGGCACCGGGGAGCTGTTTTTT.

The genes are TRBV4-1 and TRBJ2-5, with D unclear. This CDR3 spans 13 amino acids. Trimming left V 2 bases short and J 4 bases short, with 8 bases between. Germline V gene data show CDR1 as MGHRA and CDR2 as YSYEKL. The CDR3 loop reads CASSQSDGETQYF. CDR3 in DNA: TGCGCCAGCAGCCAATCAGATGGAGAGACCCAGTACTTC.

This clonotype was seen more than once but under ten times. The genes are TRBV12-3 or TRBV12-4 and TRBJ2-1; the D gene is possibly TRBD1 (5 bases). V shed 2 bases and J shed 7 bases, with 9 bases lying between them. CDR3 length: 13 residues. The CDR3 DNA is TGTGCCAGCAGTTTAAGGGGCCATAATGAGCAGTTCTTC. Protein sequence: CASSLRGHNEQFF.

Only a few counts were recorded for this clonotype. The V call is TRBV7-9, the J call TRBJ2-7; the D gene could be TRBD1 or TRBD2 (5 bases each). The CDR3 sequence is 17 residues long. CDR1 SEHNR and CDR2 FQNEAQ come from the germline V gene (reference sequence). V was trimmed by 10 bases and J by 1 base, leaving 26 bases between them. This chain's CDR3 is CAISIYEGQIRSYEQYF. DNA for the CDR3: TGTGCCATCTCGATTTACGAGGGGCAAATTAGGTCCTACGAGCAGTACTTC.

The chain combines TRBV10-1 with TRBJ2-7; the D gene could be TRBD1 or TRBD2 (5 bases each). The CDR3 spans 16 residues. V was trimmed by 1 base and J by 3 bases, leaving 16 bases between them. CDR1 is WNHNN and CDR2 is SYGVQD in the germline V gene (reference sequence). CDR3 coding DNA: TGCGCCAGCAGTGAGTTCGGGAAGGGGATCATCTACGAGCAGTACTTC. Protein: CASSEFGKGIIYEQYF.

The chain uses TRBV7-9 and TRBJ2-3; 7 bases agree with TRBD1. CDR1 is SEHNR, CDR2 FQNEAQ, per germline (reference sequence). The CDR3 sequence is 15 residues long. The ends lost 1 base at V and 2 bases at J; junction bases unmatched: 3. DNA for the CDR3: TGTGCCAGCAGCTTAGGTACAGGGGCCACAGATACGCAGTATTTT. Protein: CASSLGTGATDTQYF. Filled out from reference TRBV7-9 and TRBJ2-3, the complete variable domain reads DTGVSQNPRHKITKRGQNVTFRCDPISEHNRLYWYRQTLGQGPEFLTYFQNEAQLEKSRLLSDRFSAERPKGSFSTLEIQRTEQGDSAMYLCASSLGTGATDTQYFGPGTRLTVL.

CDR3 sequence reads: CASSPSLAGASYEQYF. CDR3 coding DNA: TGTGCCAGCAGCCCCTCTTTAGCGGGAGCCTCCTACGAGCAGTACTTC. The genes are TRBV7-2 and TRBJ2-7; 9 bases fit TRBD2. The germline V gene encodes CDR1 SGHTA and CDR2 FQGNSA. The CDR3 has 16 residues. J was trimmed by 0 bases and V by 5 bases; bases with no gene match: 8.

This clonotype occurred a few times. The CDR3 is CASSEETPDRGQPQHF. The CDR3 DNA follows: TGTGCCAGCAGTGAAGAGACCCCGGACAGAGGTCAGCCCCAGCATTTT. The genes are TRBV6-1 and TRBJ1-5; D possibly corresponds to TRBD1 (6 bases). The CDR3 extends over 16 amino acids. Germline assignment: CDR1 MNHNS and CDR2 SASEGT. V was pared by 1 base and J by 6 bases, with 16 bases between.

The sample holds a few counts of this clonotype. This chain connects TRBV10-3 to TRBJ1-5, with D perhaps matching TRBD1 (6 bases). This CDR3 region has 14 residues. V was pared by 1 base and J by 7 bases, with 11 bases between. Germline lookup yields CDR1 ENHRY and CDR2 SYGVKD. As DNA, the CDR3 is TGTGCCATCAGTGAGTACGAGGGGGGGCAGCCCCAGCATTTT. Protein sequence: CAISEYEGGQPQHF.